This TCR beta chain was profiled in a study of regulatory T cells in long-lasting Graves disease. Study information: The term persistent Graves' disease signified upward of 5 years on antithyroid drugs with positive TSH receptor antibodies.

The time point was: persistent/refractory GD, antithyroid drugs over 5 years with positive TRAb. Scientists built the TCR library using RNA that was extracted from PBMCs. As concerns this clonotype: The antigen is not known.

The CDR3 length is 15 residues. The germline gives CDR1 ENHRY, CDR2 SYGVKD. V lost 0 bases to trimming and J lost 10 bases, with 13 bases between them. For TCR beta, libraries came from iRepertoire HTBI primers and Arm-PCR of CDR3 regions. Original processing notes: Identified segments across samples numbered some 62 TRBV and roughly 15 TRBJ. MiXCR, applied by TCRdb to the multiplex PCR reads, yields one record per CDR3 protein. These V and J calls derive from TCRdb rather than the authors' analysis. The table includes around 430,000 distinct CDR3 sequences, 22% detected once. Study-wide results and caveats: The study found TRBV28, TRBJ1-2 and TRBJ2-5 favored in persistent disease.

This rearrangement joins TRBV10-3 to TRBJ1-6, with no clear D. This TCR was sampled from a female donor with Graves disease. The sequencing used peripheral blood mononuclear cells (PBMCs), collected when the disease was refractory, from a patient treated with antithyroid drugs. Written as DNA, the CDR3 is TGTGCCATCAGTGAGTCGCTTTTAAGAAACTCACCCCTCCACTTT. This sequence encodes CAISESLLRNSPLHF.